The TCR beta chain under discussion was sequenced for a study of graft-versus-host responses after intestinal transplantation. Study-wide background: Recipients had multivisceral, liver-intestinal, or isolated intestinal transplants. All recipients were given anti-thymocyte globulin induction, and tacrolimus and steroids were then administered for 3 to 4 years. Study-wide results and caveats: GvH clonotypes were identified within recipient marrow, with a subset emerging first in ileum or blood. HvG clone declines early post-transplant were associated with peak circulating GvH levels.

This clone was found once. Its antigen remains unidentified. The CDR3 sequence is 13 residues long. With 6 bases clipped from V and 3 bases from J, the junction kept 3 bases outside the gene matches. Germline V gene lookup returns CDR1 WSHSY and CDR2 SAAADI. Sequencing used immunoSEQ multiplex PCR; TCRdb keeps in-frame clones, though not all of them. In the table there are approximately 80,000 clones, 85% to 90% of which are singletons. This TCR derives from a human donor who received an intestinal transplant. The specimen comprised unstimulated CD4+ T cells sorted from spleen or lymph node cells, sampled before intestinal transplant. The chain uses TRBV10-2 and TRBJ1-2, with 8 bases lining up with TRBD1. CDR3 sequence reads: CASSQTGDYGYTF. In DNA, the CDR3 is TGCGCCAGCAGCCAGACAGGGGACTATGGCTACACCTTC.